These 22 T cell receptor beta chains share one sample of origin, sequenced in a study of blood T cell repertoires in COVID-19. The method was immunoSEQ multiplex PCR; TCRdb's version includes in-frame clones alone and lacks a portion of them. Among 180,000 or so clones listed, over 80% were seen once. Sequencing was performed on PBMCs or T cells enriched from blood (not recorded which). The source of these receptors is a woman aged 55 to 70 who had recovered from COVID-19.

This sequence joins TRBV6-5 and TRBJ2-2; 10 positions agree with TRBD2. After removal of 4 bases from V and 3 bases from J, the junction contained 2 bases not matched to a gene. The CDR3 has 15 amino acids. In germline, CDR1 is MNHEY, CDR2 SVGAGI. The CDR3: CASSLAGGHTGELFF. CDR3 coding DNA: TGTGCCAGCAGTTTAGCGGGGGGCCACACCGGGGAGCTGTTTTTT.

The V and J genes are TRBV28 and TRBJ1-2; 7 nucleotides agree with TRBD1. From germline, CDR1 is MDHEN and CDR2 SYDVKM. The CDR3 consists of 14 residues. Trimming cost V 6 bases and J 4 bases; bases outside gene matches: 8. The CDR3 region is CASRSQQGSYGYTF. The CDR3 region has the DNA TGTGCCAGCAGGAGCCAACAGGGGTCCTATGGCTACACCTTC.

This chain uses TRBV11-2 with TRBJ1-2; D is undetermined. Germline loops: CDR1 SGHAT, CDR2 FQNNGV. Trimming stripped 5 bases from V and 4 bases from J, with 14 bases between. The CDR3 runs to 14 residues. The CDR3 coding sequence is TGTGCCAGCAGCCTAGCTTTTGACATCTATGGCTACACCTTC. Translation: CASSLAFDIYGYTF.

The V and J genes are TRBV19 and TRBJ1-5, with 8 nucleotides matching TRBD1. From germline, CDR1 is LNHDA and CDR2 SQIVND (reference sequence). This CDR3 has 15 amino acids. Trimming at V came to 4 bases and at J to 1 base, leaving 3 bases not matched to a gene. CDR3 nucleotide sequence: TGTGCCAGTAGTACCACAGGGGGAAGCAATCAGCCCCAGCATTTT. This encodes CASSTTGGSNQPQHF.

The CDR3 is CASSTAYEQYF. In nucleotides, the CDR3 is TGTGCCAGCAGTACTGCCTACGAGCAGTACTTC. The rearrangement joins TRBV2 to TRBJ2-7, with D unclear. Trimming removed 5 bases at V and 2 bases at J, with 4 bases between. The germline V gene has CDR1 SNHLY and CDR2 FYNNEI. The CDR3 has 11 residues.

J is TRBJ1-3 and V is TRBV3-1 (or the pseudogene TRBV3-2); D gene unclear. This CDR3 contains 14 residues. V was trimmed by 7 bases and J by 0 bases, leaving 10 bases between them. Germline values: CDR1 LGHDT, CDR2 YNNKEL (reference sequence). The CDR3: CASTPQYSGNTIYF. The CDR3, as DNA: TGTGCCAGCACCCCTCAGTACTCTGGAAACACCATATATTTT.

This chain links TRBV5-1 with TRBJ2-2; perhaps TRBD1 as D (6 bases). The germline V gene encodes CDR1 SGHRS and CDR2 YFSETQ. Trimming took 4 bases from V and 0 from J, leaving 10 bases between them. The CDR3 sequence is 15 residues long. CDR3 nucleotide sequence: TGCGCCAGCAGCCCAGGGGTCGCGAACACCGGGGAGCTGTTTTTT. Amino acids: CASSPGVANTGELFF.

This clone was recorded once. This chain connects TRBV20-1 to TRBJ2-4; D ambiguous. The CDR3 sequence is 16 residues long. V shed 3 bases and J shed 1 base, with 16 bases lying between them. Germline CDR1 DFQATT, CDR2 SNEGSKA (reference sequence). In nucleotides, the CDR3 is TGCAGTGCTAGTTCAGCCCTGGCTAGGGCCAAAAACATTCAGTACTTC. Amino acid sequence: CSASSALARAKNIQYF.

This clone was seen only a few times. CDR3 loop: CASRLGTINEQFF. As DNA, the CDR3 is TGTGCCAGCAGACTCGGGACTATCAATGAGCAGTTCTTC. The chain recombines TRBV2 with TRBJ2-1; 7 bases line up with TRBD2. Germline CDR1 is SNHLY and CDR2 is FYNNEI. J lost 6 bases, V lost 6 bases, and 5 bases had no gene match. The CDR3 spans 13 residues. The complete variable domain, with remaining parts taken from reference TRBV2 and TRBJ2-1, reads EPEVTQTPSHQVTQMGQEVILRCVPISNHLYFYWYRQILGQKVEFLVSFYNNEISEKSEIFDDQFSVERPDGSNFTLKIRSTKLEDSAMYFCASRLGTINEQFFGPGTRLTVL.

This clone was detected a few times. This chain links TRBV7-9 with TRBJ1-1; no definite D call. CDR3 length equals 13 residues. Germline V lookup: CDR1 SEHNR, CDR2 FQNEAQ (reference sequence). V was clipped by 1 base and J by 10 bases, with 13 bases between them. The CDR3 loop reads CASSLDAGSGAFF. Written as DNA, the CDR3 is TGTGCCAGCAGCTTAGATGCGGGGAGTGGAGCTTTCTTT.

This rearrangement joins TRBV11-2 to TRBJ2-7; the D is unclear. The V gene lost 5 bases and the J gene lost 1 base, with 15 bases spanning the gap. Per germline, CDR1 SGHAT and CDR2 FQNNGV. There are 15 residues in the CDR3. The CDR3 bases are TGTGCCAGCAGCCCCCCACCCAGTCTTTCCTACGAGCAGTACTTC. Protein sequence: CASSPPPSLSYEQYF.

V and J are TRBV5-1 and TRBJ2-3; D is possibly TRBD1 (6 bases). The germline CDR1 and CDR2 sequences are SGHRS and YFSETQ. The V end was cut by 2 bases, the J end by 2 bases, with 12 bases between. CDR3 length: 15 amino acids. CDR3 sequence (DNA): TGCGCCAGCAGCTTACAGGGAAAGGACACAGATACGCAGTATTTT. Encoded protein: CASSLQGKDTDTQYF.

This clone was recorded once. The chain is built from TRBV30 and TRBJ2-1; 8 nucleotides align to TRBD1. This CDR3 region has 15 residues. V was clipped by 3 bases and J by 7 bases; unmatched bases: 11. Germline lookup yields CDR1 GTSNPN and CDR2 SVGIG (reference sequence). CDR3 sequence reads: CAWRPRDRRRNEQFF. In DNA, the CDR3 is TGTGCCTGGAGACCCCGGGACAGGAGGCGGAATGAGCAGTTCTTC. The complete variable domain, with remaining parts taken from reference TRBV30 and TRBJ2-1, reads SQTIHQWPATLVQPVGSPLSLECTVEGTSNPNLYWYRQAAGRGLQLLFYSVGIGQISSEVPQNLSASRPQDRQFILSSKKLLLSDSGFYLCAWRPRDRRRNEQFFGPGTRLTVL.

This clone was picked up one time. The CDR3, as DNA: TGTGCCAGCAGTCCGGGACAGGTACACGAGCAGTACTTC. It translates to CASSPGQVHEQYF. V is TRBV27 and J is TRBJ2-7; 8 nucleotides agree with TRBD1. V lost 5 bases to trimming and J lost 5 bases; unmatched junction nucleotides: 5. Germline V lookup: CDR1 MNHEY, CDR2 SMNVEV (reference sequence). The CDR3 has 13 residues.

The J gene is TRBJ1-5, the V gene TRBV27; 8 nucleotides match TRBD1. V lost 9 bases and J lost 6; bases outside the gene matches: 13. Germline assignment: CDR1 MNHEY and CDR2 SMNVEV (reference sequence). The CDR3 consists of 15 residues. CDR3 region: CARTRTGRSVQPQHF. Written as DNA, the CDR3 is TGTGCCAGGACTAGGACAGGGCGAAGCGTTCAGCCCCAGCATTTT.

This rearrangement joins TRBV18 to TRBJ2-1; TRBD2 matches at 9 bases. The CDR3 loop spans 12 amino acids. Trimming at V came to 8 bases and at J to 6 bases, leaving 2 bases not matched to a gene. Germline V gene data show CDR1 as KGHSH and CDR2 as LQKENI. The CDR3 sequence is CASRTSVNEQFF. The DNA for the CDR3 is TGTGCCAGCCGGACTAGCGTCAATGAGCAGTTCTTC.

V is TRBV7-9 and J is TRBJ1-2; D uncertain. V lost 2 bases, J lost 8 bases, and 18 bases lay in between. CDR3 length equals 15 residues. Germline CDR1 is SEHNR and CDR2 is FQNEAQ (reference sequence). The CDR3 sequence: CASSLLSIFEKGYTF. CDR3 DNA: TGTGCCAGCAGCTTATTATCCATATTTGAGAAAGGCTACACCTTC. The full variable domain, completed using reference TRBV7-9 and TRBJ1-2, is DTGVSQNPRHKITKRGQNVTFRCDPISEHNRLYWYRQTLGQGPEFLTYFQNEAQLEKSRLLSDRFSAERPKGSFSTLEIQRTEQGDSAMYLCASSLLSIFEKGYTFGSGTRLTVV.

The CDR3 nucleotides are TGTGCCAGCAGCGTAAACACAGGGGGCGAGAATGGCTACACCTTC. This gives the protein CASSVNTGGENGYTF. The chain employs TRBV7-2 and TRBJ1-2; 9 bases match TRBD1. The junction had 10 bases not matched to a gene; V was cut back by 5 bases and J by 6 bases. Germline V gene sequence: CDR1 SGHTA, CDR2 FQGNSA. CDR3 length: 15 amino acids.

This clone was found once. V and J are TRBV25-1 and TRBJ2-5, with 16 bases that match TRBD2. Germline loops: CDR1 MGHDK, CDR2 SYGVNS. With V trimmed by 8 bases and J by 4 bases, 4 bases remained unmatched. The CDR3 is made up of 15 amino acids. This CDR3 reads CASGTSGGVAETQYF. CDR3 nucleotides: TGTGCCAGCGGGACTAGCGGGGGGGTAGCAGAGACCCAGTACTTC.

V and J are TRBV7-8 and TRBJ1-1, with TRBD1 matching 9 bases. Germline-derived CDR1 and CDR2 are SGHVS and FQNEAQ. J was trimmed by 4 bases and V by 2 bases; bases with no gene match: 11. This CDR3 is built from 17 residues. The CDR3 is CASSLLQGALMVTEAFF. In nucleotides, the CDR3 is TGTGCCAGCAGCTTATTACAGGGGGCGCTTATGGTCACTGAAGCTTTCTTT.

This chain joins TRBV11-3 and TRBJ2-7; 9 bases map to TRBD1. Germline V gives CDR1 SGHNT, CDR2 YENEEA. With 5 bases clipped from V and 3 bases from J, the junction kept 8 bases outside the gene matches. The CDR3 extends over 15 amino acids. This chain's CDR3 is CASSPGQGRLYEQYF. CDR3 bases: TGTGCCAGCAGCCCAGGACAGGGGAGACTCTACGAGCAGTACTTC.

The chain has TRBV7-9 and TRBJ2-1; perhaps TRBD2 as D (6 bases). V was clipped by 4 bases and J by 7 bases, with 14 bases between them. The germline V gene has CDR1 SEHNR and CDR2 FQNEAQ (reference sequence). This CDR3 has 14 residues. In DNA form, the CDR3 reads TGTGCCAGCAGCTCCCCTGAGCGGGCAAATGAGCAGTTCTTC. Protein: CASSSPERANEQFF.